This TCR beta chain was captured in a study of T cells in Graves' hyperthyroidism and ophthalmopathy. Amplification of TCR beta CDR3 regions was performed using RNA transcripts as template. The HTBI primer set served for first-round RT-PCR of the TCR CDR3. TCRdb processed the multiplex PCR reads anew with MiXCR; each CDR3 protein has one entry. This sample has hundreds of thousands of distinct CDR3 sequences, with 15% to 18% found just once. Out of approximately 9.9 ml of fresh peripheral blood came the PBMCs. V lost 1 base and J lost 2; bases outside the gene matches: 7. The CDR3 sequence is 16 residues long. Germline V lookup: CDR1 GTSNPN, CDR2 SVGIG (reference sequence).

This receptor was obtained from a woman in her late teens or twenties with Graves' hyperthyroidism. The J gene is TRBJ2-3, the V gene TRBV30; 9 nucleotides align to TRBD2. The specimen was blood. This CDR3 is CAWSARAGGNTDTQYF. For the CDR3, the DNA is TGTGCCTGGAGTGCCCGAGCGGGGGGAAACACAGATACGCAGTATTTT.